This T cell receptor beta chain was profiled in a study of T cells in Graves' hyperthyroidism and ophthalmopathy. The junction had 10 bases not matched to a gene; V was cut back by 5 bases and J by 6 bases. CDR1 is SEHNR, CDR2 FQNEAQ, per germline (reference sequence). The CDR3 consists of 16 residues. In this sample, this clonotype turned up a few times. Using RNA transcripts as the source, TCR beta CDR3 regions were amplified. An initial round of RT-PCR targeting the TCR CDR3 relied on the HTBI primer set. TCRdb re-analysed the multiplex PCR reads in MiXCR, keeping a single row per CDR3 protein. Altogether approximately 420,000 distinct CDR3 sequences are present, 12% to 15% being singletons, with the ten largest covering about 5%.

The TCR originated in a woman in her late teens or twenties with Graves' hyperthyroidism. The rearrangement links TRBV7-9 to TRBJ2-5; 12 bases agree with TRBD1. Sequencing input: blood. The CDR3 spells CASSGDRGRTGQTQYF. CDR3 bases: TGTGCCAGCAGCGGGGACAGGGGGCGGACCGGACAGACCCAGTACTTC.